Listed below are T cell receptor beta chains from one sample, sequenced in a study of blood T cell repertoires in COVID-19. Repertoires were generated with immunoSEQ multiplex PCR, while TCRdb's copy carries only in-frame clones and drops some. The table lists approximately 300,000 clones, roughly 90% of them singletons. Sequenced input: peripheral blood. These TCRs come from a woman aged 25 to 39 with COVID-19, enrolled during active disease. Each CDR3 is given with its conserved first and last residue. Each record gives: V gene, J gene, D gene, CDR3 DNA, CDR3 protein. The D gene is left open where the match is weak.

TRBV6-2/TRBV6-3	TRBJ1-5	TRBD1	TGTGCCAGCAGTTACCGAACCCGGGACAGGAGGCCACTTAGCAATCAGCCCCAGCATTTT	CASSYRTRDRRPLSNQPQHF
TRBV10-3	TRBJ2-5	NA	TGTGCCATCAGTGCGAGGCAGGGAAAAGAGACCCAGTACTTC	CAISARQGKETQYF
TRBV6-5	TRBJ1-2	TRBD1	TGTGCCAGCAGTTCCCTCAGGGGGCGCGGGAACTATGGCTACACCTTC	CASSSLRGRGNYGYTF
TRBV23-1	TRBJ2-2	TRBD2	TGCGCCAGCAGTCAATTACTAGCGGGAGGGGCCGGCACCGGGGAGCTGTTTTTT	CASSQLLAGGAGTGELFF
TRBV5-1	TRBJ2-1	NA	TGCGCCAGCAGCTTAACTAGGAGCTCCTACAATGAGCAGTTCTTC	CASSLTRSSYNEQFF
TRBV30	TRBJ1-4	NA	TGTGCCTGGAGTGTACCAGGGCTTGGAAAACTGTTTTTT	CAWSVPGLGKLFF
TRBV7-3	TRBJ2-1	TRBD2	TGTGCCAGCAGCTTAGCGGGAGGACTCAATGAGCAGTTCTTC	CASSLAGGLNEQFF
TRBV7-2	TRBJ1-5	TRBD1	TGTGCCAGCAGGCGCGACAGGGGAGGCAATCAGCCCCAGCATTTT	CASRRDRGGNQPQHF
TRBV5-5	TRBJ2-2	TRBD1	TGTGCCAGCAGCCAGAGACAGGGTCGAAACACCGGGGAGCTGTTTTTT	CASSQRQGRNTGELFF
TRBV5-1	TRBJ2-1	TRBD2	TGCGCCAGCAGCACCGGACTAGCGGGCAATGAGCAGTTCTTC	CASSTGLAGNEQFF
TRBV19	TRBJ1-5	NA	TGTGCCAGTAGGTTGGTCGGGTCAAGTCAGCCCCAGCATTTT	CASRLVGSSQPQHF
TRBV6-5	TRBJ2-5	TRBD2	TGTGCCAGCATCCCGCGCGGGGGGGAGACCCAGTACTTC	CASIPRGGETQYF